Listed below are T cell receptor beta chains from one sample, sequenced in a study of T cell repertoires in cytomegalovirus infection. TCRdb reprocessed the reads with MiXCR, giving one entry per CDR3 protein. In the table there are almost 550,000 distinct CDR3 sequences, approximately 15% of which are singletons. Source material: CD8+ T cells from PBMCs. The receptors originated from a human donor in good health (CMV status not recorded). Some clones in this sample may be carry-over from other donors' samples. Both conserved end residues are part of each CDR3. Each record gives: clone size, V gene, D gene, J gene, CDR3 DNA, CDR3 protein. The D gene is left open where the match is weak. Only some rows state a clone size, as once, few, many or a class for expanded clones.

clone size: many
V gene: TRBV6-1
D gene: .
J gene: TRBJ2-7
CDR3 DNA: TGTGCCAGCAGTGAAGCGGGGAGCTACTACGAGCAGTACTTC
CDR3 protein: CASSEAGSYYEQYF

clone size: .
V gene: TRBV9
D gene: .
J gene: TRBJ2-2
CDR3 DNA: TGTGCCAGCAGCGTTTATAAGAACACCGGGGAGCTGTTTTTT
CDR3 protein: CASSVYKNTGELFF

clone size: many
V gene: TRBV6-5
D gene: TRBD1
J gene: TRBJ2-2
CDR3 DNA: TGTGCCAGCAGCTTAGGACAGGACTACACCGGGGAGCTGTTTTTT
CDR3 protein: CASSLGQDYTGELFF

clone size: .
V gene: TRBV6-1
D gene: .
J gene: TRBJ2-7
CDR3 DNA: TGTGCCAGCAGATCGGGACAAGGCCCATACGAGCAGTACTTC
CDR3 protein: CASRSGQGPYEQYF

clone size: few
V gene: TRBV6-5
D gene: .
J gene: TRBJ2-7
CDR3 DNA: TGTGCCAGCAGTTACTCCGGGACCGTCTACGAGCAGTACTTC
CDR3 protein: CASSYSGTVYEQYF

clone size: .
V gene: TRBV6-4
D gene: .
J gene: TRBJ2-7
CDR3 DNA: TGTGCCAGCAGTGCCACATTAACCGGTCTCAACTACGAGCAGTACTTC
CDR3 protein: CASSATLTGLNYEQYF

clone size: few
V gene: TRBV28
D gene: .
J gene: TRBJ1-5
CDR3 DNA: TGTGCCAGCAGCAGGGCAGGGTACGATCAGCCCCAGCATTTT
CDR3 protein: CASSRAGYDQPQHF

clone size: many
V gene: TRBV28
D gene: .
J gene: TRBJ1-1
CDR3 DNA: TGTGCCAGCCGTAGGGGAATTGACACTGAAGCTTTCTTT
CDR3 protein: CASRRGIDTEAFF

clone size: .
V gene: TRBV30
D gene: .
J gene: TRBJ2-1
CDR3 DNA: TGTGCCTGGAGCGGACAGCCTTCCAATGAGCAGTTCTTC
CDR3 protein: CAWSGQPSNEQFF

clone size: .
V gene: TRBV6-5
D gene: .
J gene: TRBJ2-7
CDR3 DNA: TGTGCCACTCAGTCATCGGTCCTCGGCTCCTACGAGCAGTACTTC
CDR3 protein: CATQSSVLGSYEQYF

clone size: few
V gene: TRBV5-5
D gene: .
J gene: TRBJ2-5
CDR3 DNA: TGTGCCAGCAGCTTGGACAGGGTCCAAGAGACCCAGTACTTC
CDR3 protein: CASSLDRVQETQYF

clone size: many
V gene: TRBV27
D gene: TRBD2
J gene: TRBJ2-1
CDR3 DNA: TGTGCCAGCAGGAGTAGCGGGAGGGCCAATGAGCAGTTCTTC
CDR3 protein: CASRSSGRANEQFF

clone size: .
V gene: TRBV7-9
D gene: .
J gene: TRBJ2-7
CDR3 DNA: TGTGCCAGCAGCGAAGGTCTCGAGCAGTACTTC
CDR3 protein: CASSEGLEQYF

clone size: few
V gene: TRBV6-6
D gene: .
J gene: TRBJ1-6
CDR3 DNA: TGTGCCAGCAGCGACTCGACAGTCTCCTATAATTCACCCCTCCACTTT
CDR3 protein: CASSDSTVSYNSPLHF

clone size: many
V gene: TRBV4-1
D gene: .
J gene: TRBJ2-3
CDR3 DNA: TGCGCCAGCAGCCAAACAGGGTATTCCACAGATACGCAGTATTTT
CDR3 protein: CASSQTGYSTDTQYF

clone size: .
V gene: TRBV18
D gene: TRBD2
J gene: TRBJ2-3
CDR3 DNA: TGTGCCAGCTCACCGCCGAGCGGGGGCACAGATACGCAGTATTTT
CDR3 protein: CASSPPSGGTDTQYF

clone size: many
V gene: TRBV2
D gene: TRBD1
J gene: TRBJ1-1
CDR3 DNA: TGTGCCAGCAGGGACAGGACGTTTATGAACACTGAAGCTTTCTTT
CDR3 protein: CASRDRTFMNTEAFF

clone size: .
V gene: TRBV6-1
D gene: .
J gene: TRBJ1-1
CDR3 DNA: TGTGCCAGCAGTGGCATGGGATCGGGGACTTTCTTT
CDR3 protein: CASSGMGSGTFF

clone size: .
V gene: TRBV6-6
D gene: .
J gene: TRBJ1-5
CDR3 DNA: TGTGCCAGCAGTTACAACACCTATCAGCCCCAGCATTTT
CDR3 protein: CASSYNTYQPQHF

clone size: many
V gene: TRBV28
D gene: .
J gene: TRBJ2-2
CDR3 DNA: TGTGCCAGCAGTTTAGACGGGAGAAGAAACACCGGGGAGCTGTTTTTT
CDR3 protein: CASSLDGRRNTGELFF

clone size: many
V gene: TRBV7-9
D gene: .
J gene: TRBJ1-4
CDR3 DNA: TGTGCCAGCAGCTTAGCGGACGGGCCTAATGAAAAACTGTTTTTT
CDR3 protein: CASSLADGPNEKLFF

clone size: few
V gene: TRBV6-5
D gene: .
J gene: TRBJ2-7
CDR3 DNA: TGTGCCAGCAGTTACTCCCTGGGCGGGTTTCCCGCCGAGCAGTACTTC
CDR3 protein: CASSYSLGGFPAEQYF

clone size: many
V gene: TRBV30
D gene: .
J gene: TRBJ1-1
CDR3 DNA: TGTGCCTGGAGCGGGGTTGAAAACACTGAAGCTTTCTTT
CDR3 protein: CAWSGVENTEAFF

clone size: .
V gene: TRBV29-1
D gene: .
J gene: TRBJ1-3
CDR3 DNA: TGCAGCGCATGGACAGTAGGTACTGGAAACACCATATATTTT
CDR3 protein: CSAWTVGTGNTIYF

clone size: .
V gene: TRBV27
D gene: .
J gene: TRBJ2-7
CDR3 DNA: TGTGCCAGCAGTTTATCGGGGACGGATTTCTACGAGCAGTACTTC
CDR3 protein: CASSLSGTDFYEQYF

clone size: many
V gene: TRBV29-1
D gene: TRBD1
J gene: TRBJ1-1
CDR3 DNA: TGCAGCGGGGGGAGACAGGGAGTAAACACTGAAGCTTTCTTT
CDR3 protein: CSGGRQGVNTEAFF

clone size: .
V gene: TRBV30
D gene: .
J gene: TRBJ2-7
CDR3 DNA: TGTGCCTGGAGTCCCCAAACCAACGAGCAGTACTTC
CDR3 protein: CAWSPQTNEQYF

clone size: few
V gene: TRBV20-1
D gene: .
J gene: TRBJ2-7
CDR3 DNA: TGCAGTGCTAGAGATCCCAGGGGTATCCTCTACGAGCAGTACTTC
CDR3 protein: CSARDPRGILYEQYF

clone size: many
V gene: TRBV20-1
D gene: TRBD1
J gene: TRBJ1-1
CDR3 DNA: TGCAGTGCTAGGGCCAGGGGGCAATCTGAAGCTTTCTTT
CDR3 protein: CSARARGQSEAFF

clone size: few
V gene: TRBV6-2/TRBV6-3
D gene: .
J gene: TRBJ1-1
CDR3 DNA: TGTGCCAGCAGTTCTCCGACGCCGGCCACTGAAGCTTTCTTT
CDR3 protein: CASSSPTPATEAFF

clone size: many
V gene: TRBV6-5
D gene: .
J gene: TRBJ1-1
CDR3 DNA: TGTGCCAGCAGTTACTCGGCAGAGACGAAGATAACTTTCTTT
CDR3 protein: CASSYSAETKITFF

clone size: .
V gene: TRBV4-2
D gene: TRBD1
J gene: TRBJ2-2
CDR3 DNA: TGTGCCAGCAGCCAAGTAGGGACAGGGAACACCGGGGAGCTGTTTTTT
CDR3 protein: CASSQVGTGNTGELFF

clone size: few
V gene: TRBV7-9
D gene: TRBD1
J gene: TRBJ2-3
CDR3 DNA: TGTGCCAGCAGCCCGGTGAACCGGGACAGGGCGCCGCGTACGCAGTATTTT
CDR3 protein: CASSPVNRDRAPRTQYF

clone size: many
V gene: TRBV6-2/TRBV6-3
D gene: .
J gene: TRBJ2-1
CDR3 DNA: TGTGCCAGCAGTTACTCACGGTACAATGAGCAGTTCTTC
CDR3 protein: CASSYSRYNEQFF

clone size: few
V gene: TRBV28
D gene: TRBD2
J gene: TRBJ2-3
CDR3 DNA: TGTGCCAGCAGTCTAACACCGGGACTAGCGGGAGTAATGGGCACAGATACGCAGTATTTT
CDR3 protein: CASSLTPGLAGVMGTDTQYF

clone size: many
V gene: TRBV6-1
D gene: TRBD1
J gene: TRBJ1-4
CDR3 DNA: TGTGCCAGCAGTGACTGGACAGGAGGATCGTATGAAAAACTGTTTTTT
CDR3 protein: CASSDWTGGSYEKLFF

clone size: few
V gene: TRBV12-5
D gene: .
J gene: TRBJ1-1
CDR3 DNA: TGTGCTAGTGGTTTTCAGGACACTGAAGCTTTCTTT
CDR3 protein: CASGFQDTEAFF